This T cell receptor (beta chain) was observed in a study of long-term antiretroviral therapy in people with HIV. Broader study findings: On ART adherence, viral resistance or therapy changes, no data were available.

V lost 1 base to trimming and J lost 7 bases; unmatched junction nucleotides: 8. From germline, CDR1 is SGHDN and CDR2 FVKESK. This CDR3 region has 16 residues. This clone has just one count. The antigen is not known. At survey level, the immunoSEQ assay was run in its v3.0 version. TCRdb keeps only in-frame clones here, not all; method: immunoSEQ multiplex PCR. The sample lists 20,000 or so clones, over 65% seen once, with 5% to 6.5% in the top ten. This TCR came from a young man with HIV. Sample: unsorted PBMCs, taken 4.4 years after starting antiretroviral therapy. This chain uses TRBV14 with TRBJ2-1; 9 nucleotides match TRBD2. CDR3 region: CASSQVAGGWKNEQFF. Written as DNA, the CDR3 is TGTGCCAGCAGCCAAGTTGCGGGAGGGTGGAAAAATGAGCAGTTCTTC.